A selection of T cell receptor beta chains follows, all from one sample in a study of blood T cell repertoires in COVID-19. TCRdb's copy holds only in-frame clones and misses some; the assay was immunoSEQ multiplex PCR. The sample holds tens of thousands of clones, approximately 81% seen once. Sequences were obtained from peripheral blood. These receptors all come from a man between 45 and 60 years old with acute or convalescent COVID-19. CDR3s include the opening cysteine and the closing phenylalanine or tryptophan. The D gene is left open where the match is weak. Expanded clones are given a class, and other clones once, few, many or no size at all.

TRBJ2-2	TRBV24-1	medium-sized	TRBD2	TGTGCCACCAGTGAGGGAGGGATCGACACCGGGGAGCTGTTTTTT	CATSEGGIDTGELFF
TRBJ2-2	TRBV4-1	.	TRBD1	TGCGCCAGCAGCCAAGATCCAGGGACAGGGGAGTTCGGCGGGGAGCTGTTTTTT	CASSQDPGTGEFGGELFF
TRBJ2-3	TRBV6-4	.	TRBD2	TGTGCCAGCAGTGAGTTAGCGGGAAGCACAGATACGCAGTATTTT	CASSELAGSTDTQYF
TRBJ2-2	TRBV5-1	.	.	TGCGCCAGCAGCTTTCGGAACACCGGGGAGCTGTTTTTT	CASSFRNTGELFF
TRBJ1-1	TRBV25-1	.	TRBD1	TGTGCCAGCAGTGACCGGGACAGGGGCACTGAAGCTTTCTTT	CASSDRDRGTEAFF
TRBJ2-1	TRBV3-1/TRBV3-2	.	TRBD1	TGTGCCAGCAGCCAACGTTCGGGACAGTTCTACAATGAGCAGTTCTTC	CASSQRSGQFYNEQFF
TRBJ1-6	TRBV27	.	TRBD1	TGTGCCAGCAGTTTGGACCGGGACAGAGTTTACCTCCACTTT	CASSLDRDRVYLHF
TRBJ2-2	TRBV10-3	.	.	TGTGCCATCAGTGAGTTCGGGGATATCGCCGGGGAGCTGTTTTTT	CAISEFGDIAGELFF
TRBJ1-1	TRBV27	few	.	TGTGCCAGCAGTCCATGGACCCCCCGGGATAACACTGAAGCTTTCTTT	CASSPWTPRDNTEAFF
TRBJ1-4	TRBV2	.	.	TGTGCCAGCAGCACAGAGGGTGAAAAACTGTTTTTT	CASSTEGEKLFF
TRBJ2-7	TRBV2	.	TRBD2	TGTGCCAGCAGTTATATGACTAGCGGGTACGAGCAGTACTTC	CASSYMTSGYEQYF
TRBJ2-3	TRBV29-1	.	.	TGCAGCGGGGAGGACGGGCGCGGGGATACGCAGTATTTT	CSGEDGRGDTQYF
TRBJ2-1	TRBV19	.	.	TGTGCCAGTAGTGGGGGGGCCTCCTACAATGAGCAGTTCTTC	CASSGGASYNEQFF
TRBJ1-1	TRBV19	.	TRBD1	TGTGCCAGTAGGGCCGGGACAGGGAAGGTTCGGACTGAAGCTTTCTTT	CASRAGTGKVRTEAFF
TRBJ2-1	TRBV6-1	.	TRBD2	TGTGCCAGCAGTGAAGAGGCGGGAGGGCCGGGTGAGCAGTTCTTC	CASSEEAGGPGEQFF
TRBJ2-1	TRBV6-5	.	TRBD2	TGTGCCAGCAGAGTGGAGCGGGAGAGAGGTGAGCAGTTCTTC	CASRVERERGEQFF
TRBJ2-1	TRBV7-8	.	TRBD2	TGTGCCAGCAGCTTAGTACTAGCGATTAATGAGCAGTTCTTC	CASSLVLAINEQFF
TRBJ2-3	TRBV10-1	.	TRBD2	TGCGCCAGCAGTGAGTCAGGCGGGAGGCCCACAGATACGCAGTATTTT	CASSESGGRPTDTQYF
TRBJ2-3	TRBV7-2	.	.	TGTGCCAGCAGCTTAGGGGGATTCGAGGGAGGTGTGGCAGATACGCAGTATTTT	CASSLGGFEGGVADTQYF
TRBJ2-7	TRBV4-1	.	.	TGCGCCAGCAGCCAAGAACCCGGGTCAGCCATATACGAGCAGTACTTC	CASSQEPGSAIYEQYF
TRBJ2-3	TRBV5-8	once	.	TGTGCCAGCAGCTTGGGAGGGGACTTCGATACGCAGTATTTT	CASSLGGDFDTQYF
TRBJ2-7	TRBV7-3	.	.	TGTGCCAGCAGCTTAAGAGGCAGTCCTACCGACGAGCAGTACTTC	CASSLRGSPTDEQYF
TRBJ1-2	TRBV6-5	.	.	TGTGCCAGTGCTGAGCACTATGGCTACACCTTC	CASAEHYGYTF
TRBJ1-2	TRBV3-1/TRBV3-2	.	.	TGTGCCAGCAGCCAACTGGGACCGGGGGTCTATGGCTACACCTTC	CASSQLGPGVYGYTF
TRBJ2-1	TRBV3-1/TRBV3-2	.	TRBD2	TGTGCCAGCAGCCAAGATTTAGCGGGAGGTAATGAGCAGTTCTTC	CASSQDLAGGNEQFF
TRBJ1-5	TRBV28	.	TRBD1	TGTGCCAGCAGTTCAATACAGGGGATGCAGCCCCAGCATTTT	CASSSIQGMQPQHF
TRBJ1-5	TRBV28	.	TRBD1	TGTGCCAGCAGTTCCCTTGGACAGGGTAATCAGCCCCAGCATTTT	CASSSLGQGNQPQHF
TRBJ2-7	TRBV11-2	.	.	TGTGCCAGCAGTCTTGCGACCTACGAGCAGTACTTC	CASSLATYEQYF
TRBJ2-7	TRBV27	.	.	TGTGCCAGCAGTCCCAGAGGGTCCTACGAGCAGTACTTC	CASSPRGSYEQYF
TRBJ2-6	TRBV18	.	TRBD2	TGTGCCAGCTCACCATCACTAGCGGGAGCCCCTGGGGCCAACGTCCTGACTTTC	CASSPSLAGAPGANVLTF
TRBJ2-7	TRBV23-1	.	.	TGCGCCAGCAGTCGCACCTCCGAGGCCTGGGAGCAGTACTTC	CASSRTSEAWEQYF
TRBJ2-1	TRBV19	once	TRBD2	TGTGCCAGTAGTGCTAGCGGGGTTCAGGTTGAGCAGTTCTTC	CASSASGVQVEQFF
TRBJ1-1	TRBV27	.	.	TGTGCCAGCAGTTGGCGACAGGTCCATGGGACTGAAGCTTTCTTT	CASSWRQVHGTEAFF
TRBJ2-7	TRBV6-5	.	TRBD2	TGTGCCAGCAGTTACTCGTATGTGGGAGGGTCCGACGAGCAGTACTTC	CASSYSYVGGSDEQYF
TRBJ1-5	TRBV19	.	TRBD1	TGTGCCAGTAAAGGGGGCTCCTTTTATAATCAGCCCCAGCATTTT	CASKGGSFYNQPQHF
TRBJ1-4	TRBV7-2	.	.	TGTGCCAGCAGGTTTAGGGGCTCCGGTAATGAAAAACTGTTTTTT	CASRFRGSGNEKLFF
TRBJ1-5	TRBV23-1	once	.	TGCGCCACAGGGGTCGACAATCAGCCCCAGCATTTT	CATGVDNQPQHF
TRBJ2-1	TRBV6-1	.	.	TGTGCCAGCAGTTTTGGGGGACTTTACAATGAGCAGTTCTTC	CASSFGGLYNEQFF
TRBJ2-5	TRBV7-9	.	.	TGTGCCAGCAGCTTAGAACAGTATGGGTCGACCCAGTACTTC	CASSLEQYGSTQYF
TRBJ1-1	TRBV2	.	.	TGTGCCAGCAGGTTACAGGGCTCTGAAGCTTTCTTT	CASRLQGSEAFF
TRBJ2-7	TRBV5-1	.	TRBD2	TGCGCCAGCAGCCCTGGACTAGCGGGAGTGGGCTACGAGCAGTACTTC	CASSPGLAGVGYEQYF
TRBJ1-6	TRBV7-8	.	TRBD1	TGTGCCAGCAGCCCGCAGGGGCCGGACAGGGGCTCACCCCTCCACTTT	CASSPQGPDRGSPLHF
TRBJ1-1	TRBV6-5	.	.	TGTGCCAGCAGTTACTCCCTGACTTTGAACACTGAAGCTTTCTTT	CASSYSLTLNTEAFF
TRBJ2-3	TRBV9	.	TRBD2	TGTGCCAGCAGCGTAGGACTAGCGGGAGTGGGTAGCACAGATACGCAGTATTTT	CASSVGLAGVGSTDTQYF
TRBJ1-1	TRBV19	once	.	TGTGCCAGTAGTATAGCCGGGGTAAAGGACACTGAAGCTTTCTTT	CASSIAGVKDTEAFF
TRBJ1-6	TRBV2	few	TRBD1	TGTGCCAGCAGAATGGACAGGATGGGATCACCCCTCCACTTT	CASRMDRMGSPLHF
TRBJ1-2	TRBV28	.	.	TGTGCCAGCAGTTTACCGGGAACAGCTAACTATGGCTACACCTTC	CASSLPGTANYGYTF
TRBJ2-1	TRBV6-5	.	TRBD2	TGTGCAGCTGTCGGCGGGAGGCCCCGGTACAATGAGCAGTTCTTC	CAAVGGRPRYNEQFF
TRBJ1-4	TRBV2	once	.	TGTGCCAGCAGAAGGGGCATAGGGGAAAAACTGTTTTTT	CASRRGIGEKLFF
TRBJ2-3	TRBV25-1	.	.	TGTGCCAGCAGTGAATCGGGGAAGGGGGGCACAGATACGCAGTATTTT	CASSESGKGGTDTQYF
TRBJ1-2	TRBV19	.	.	TGTGCCAGCAGCTGGACAGCCCGTGTGGGCTACACCTTC	CASSWTARVGYTF
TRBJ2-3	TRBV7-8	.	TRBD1	TGTGCCAGCAGCATCGGACAGGGTTTTGGCACAGATACGCAGTATTTT	CASSIGQGFGTDTQYF